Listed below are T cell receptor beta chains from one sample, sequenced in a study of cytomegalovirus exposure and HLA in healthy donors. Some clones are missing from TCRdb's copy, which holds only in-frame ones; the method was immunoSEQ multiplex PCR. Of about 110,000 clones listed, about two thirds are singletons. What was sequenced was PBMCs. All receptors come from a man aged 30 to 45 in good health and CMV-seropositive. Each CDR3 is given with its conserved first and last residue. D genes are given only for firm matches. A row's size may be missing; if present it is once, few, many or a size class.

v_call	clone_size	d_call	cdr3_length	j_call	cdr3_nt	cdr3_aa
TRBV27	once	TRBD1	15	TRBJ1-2	TGTGCCAGCAGTTCCCTCGGACAGGGGTTCTATGGCTACACCTTC	CASSSLGQGFYGYTF
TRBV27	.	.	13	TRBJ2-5	TGTGCCAGCAGTAAGCCGGGGAGAGAGACCCAGTACTTC	CASSKPGRETQYF
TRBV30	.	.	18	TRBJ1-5	TGTGCCTGGAAACCCCCCGGACAGATTCTTTTTTACGATCAGCCCCAGCATTTT	CAWKPPGQILFYDQPQHF
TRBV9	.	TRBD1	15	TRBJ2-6	TGTGCCAGCCAAGAGGGGGCGGCCGGGGCCAACGTCCTGACTTTC	CASQEGAAGANVLTF
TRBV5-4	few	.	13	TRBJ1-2	TGTGCCAGCAGCTGGGACACCGTAGATGGCTACACCTTC	CASSWDTVDGYTF
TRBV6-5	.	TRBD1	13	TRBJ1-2	TGTGCCAGCAGTACAGGGGGTGGAGATGGCTACACCTTC	CASSTGGGDGYTF
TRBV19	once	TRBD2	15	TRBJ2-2	TGTGCCAGTAGTATCGCGGCTAGCGGGACCGGGGAGCTGTTTTTT	CASSIAASGTGELFF
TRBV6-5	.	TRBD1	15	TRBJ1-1	TGTGCCAGCAGTTCCAGGGGGCGCGGGGGGGACGAAGCTTTCTTT	CASSSRGRGGDEAFF
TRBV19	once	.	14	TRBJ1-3	TGTGCCAGTAGTCAGGGCCCCTCTGGAAACACCATATATTTT	CASSQGPSGNTIYF
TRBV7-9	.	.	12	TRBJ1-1	TGTGCCAGCAGCTCCGGGAGGGCTGAAGCTTTCTTT	CASSSGRAEAFF
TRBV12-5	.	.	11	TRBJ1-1	TGTGCTAGTGGTATCGGTACTGAAGCTTTCTTT	CASGIGTEAFF
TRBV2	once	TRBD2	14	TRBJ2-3	TGTGCCAGCAGTTCCCAGCGGGGGGCAGATACGCAGTATTTT	CASSSQRGADTQYF
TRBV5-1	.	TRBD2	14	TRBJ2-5	TGCGCCAGCAGCTGGGCGGGGGGGTCGGAGACCCAGTACTTC	CASSWAGGSETQYF
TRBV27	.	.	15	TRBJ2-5	TGTGCCAGCAGTTTAGGCATTCGGAGGGCGGAGACCCAGTACTTC	CASSLGIRRAETQYF
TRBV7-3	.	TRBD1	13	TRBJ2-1	TGTGCCAGCGGGGGGGACAGGGCCGATGAGCAGTTCTTC	CASGGDRADEQFF
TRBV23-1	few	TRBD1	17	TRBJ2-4	TGCGCCAGCATTTCAAGGGTCAGGGGGCGGCCCAAAAACATTCAGTACTTC	CASISRVRGRPKNIQYF
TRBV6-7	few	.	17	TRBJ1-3	TGTGCCAGCAGTTACTCGCCCCACAGGGCCTCTGGAAACACCATATATTTT	CASSYSPHRASGNTIYF
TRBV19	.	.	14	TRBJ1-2	TGTGCCAGTACCTACCCAGGGGCTGTCTATGGCTACACCTTC	CASTYPGAVYGYTF
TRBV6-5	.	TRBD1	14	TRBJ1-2	TGTGCCAGCAGTTCCGTGGGCAGGGGGCGTCCCTACACCTTC	CASSSVGRGRPYTF
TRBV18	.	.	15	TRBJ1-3	TGTGCCAGCTCACCGGGCATGGGCTCTGGAAACACCATATATTTT	CASSPGMGSGNTIYF
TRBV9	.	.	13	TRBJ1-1	TGTGCCAGCAGCCTAGAGGGCCGGGGTGAAGCTTTCTTT	CASSLEGRGEAFF
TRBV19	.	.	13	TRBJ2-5	TGTGCCAGTAGTATACGAGATCAAGAGACCCAGTACTTC	CASSIRDQETQYF
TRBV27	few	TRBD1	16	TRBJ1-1	TGTGCCAGCAGTTGGGCGGGACAGGGGGCAGGAACTGAAGCTTTCTTT	CASSWAGQGAGTEAFF
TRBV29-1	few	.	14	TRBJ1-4	TGCAGCGCCGCGGGGAGCAGGGAGGGTGAAAAACTGTTTTTT	CSAAGSREGEKLFF
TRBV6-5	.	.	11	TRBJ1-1	TGTGCCAGCAGTACCCTAGGGGGAGCTTTCTTT	CASSTLGGAFF
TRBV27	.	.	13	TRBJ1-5	TGTGCCAGCAGTCAAGGGGCCAATCAGCCCCAGCATTTT	CASSQGANQPQHF
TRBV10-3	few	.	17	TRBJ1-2	TGTGCCATCAGTGACCGAGGGGGTATGCTGAATAACTATGGCTACACCTTC	CAISDRGGMLNNYGYTF
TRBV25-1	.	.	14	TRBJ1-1	TGTGCCAGCACCCAGCGGGGCGGAAACACTGAAGCTTTCTTT	CASTQRGGNTEAFF
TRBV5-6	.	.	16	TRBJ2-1	TGTGCCAGCAGCTTGCCTAGTCCTCCCCAGGGGAATGAGCAGTTCTTC	CASSLPSPPQGNEQFF